This T cell receptor (beta chain) was found in a study of OX40 agonist ivuxolimab in advanced cancers. Repertoires were generated with immunoSEQ multiplex PCR, while TCRdb's copy carries only in-frame clones and drops some. The table has 60,000 to 65,000 clones, about 90% seen once. The source of this sequence is an adult with an advanced solid tumor such as melanoma, head and neck, liver or kidney cancer. The specimen was CD4+ or CD8+ T cells sorted from blood, collected in a trial of the OX40 agonist ivuxolimab.

CDR3 in amino acids: CASSEAASSNEQFF. The CDR3 DNA follows: TGTGCCAGCAGTGAAGCGGCTAGCTCGAATGAGCAGTTCTTC. The chain carries TRBV2 and TRBJ2-1; D might be TRBD2 (5 bases). V was pared by 0 bases and J by 7 bases, with 10 bases between. Germline CDR1 and CDR2: SNHLY and FYNNEI. There are 14 residues in the CDR3.